This passage covers 21 T cell receptor beta chains from one sample sequenced in a study of post-analysis software for immune sequencing data. No antigens are known for them. Researchers reported that TCR beta cDNA libraries carried unique molecular identifiers. TCRdb redid the calling of the PCR reads with MiXCR, one entry per CDR3 protein. Of about 800,000 distinct CDR3 sequences in the sample, roughly 27% are singletons; the top ten hold 0.5% to 0.6%. Study outcomes and limitations: Five or six TRBV segments (TRBV5-6, TRBV5-1 and TRBV20-1 among them) occurred more frequently in patients than in controls.

The sequenced sample was blood. These receptors were collected from a girl aged 5-17 years with multiple sclerosis.

The V and J genes are TRBV29-1 and TRBJ2-5, with 8 bases that match TRBD2. V was pared by 2 bases and J by 4 bases, with 9 bases of the junction left unmatched. CDR1 SQVTM and CDR2 ANQGSEA come from the germline V gene. The CDR3 sequence is 15 residues long. The CDR3 nucleotides are TGCAGCGTTGAACGGCGCGGGCGGGGGGTAGAGACCCAGTACTTC. Translated: CSVERRGRGVETQYF.

This clonotype was detected only a few times. The chain links TRBV20-1 to TRBJ1-4; possibly TRBD1 for D (5 bases). V lost 0 bases and J 7 bases, leaving 15 bases between the germline ends. The germline V gene has CDR1 DFQATT and CDR2 SNEGSKA (reference sequence). This CDR3 contains 15 residues. CDR3: CSARDRTRGREKLFF. The CDR3, as DNA: TGCAGTGCTAGAGATCGGACACGAGGACGTGAAAAACTGTTTTTT.

This clonotype was found a few times. This chain connects TRBV20-1 to TRBJ1-1; D might be TRBD1 (6 bases). Germline V CDR1 and CDR2: DFQATT, SNEGSKA (reference sequence). Trimming left V 1 base short and J 5 bases short, with 17 bases between. This CDR3 is 15 amino acids long. The CDR3 DNA is TGCAGTGCTAGAGTCTTTAGGGGGGTGGAAACTGAAGCTTTCTTT. Amino acid sequence: CSARVFRGVETEAFF.

On this clonotype: A much larger clone differs by one base, so this may be a read error. The genes are TRBV28 and TRBJ2-7; D may correspond to TRBD1 or TRBD2 (5 bases each). V dropped 2 bases and J dropped 2 bases, with 13 bases sitting between them. The length of the CDR3 is 15 residues. CDR1 MDHEN and CDR2 SYDVKM come from the germline V gene. CDR3 residues: CASSLEGRGTYEQYF. The CDR3 nucleotides are TGTGCCAGCAGTTTAGAGGGACGGGGAACCTACGAGCAGTACTTC.

This clonotype was recorded a few times. The chain employs TRBV5-1 and TRBJ2-1; 8 nucleotides line up with TRBD1. This CDR3 has 18 residues. Germline assignment: CDR1 SGHRS and CDR2 YFSETQ. The junction had 16 bases not matched to a gene; V was cut back by 0 bases and J by 8 bases. The CDR3, as DNA: TGCGCCAGCAGCTTGGGAAGACAGGGGAAGGAGAGAATCTATGAGCAGTTCTTC. This codes for CASSLGRQGKERIYEQFF.

About this clonotype: One end of the junction is discordant with germline, which a read error may explain. The rearrangement joins TRBV7-2 to TRBJ1-2, with D hard to call. The CDR3 loop spans 13 amino acids. Germline V gene lookup returns CDR1 SGHTA and CDR2 FQGNSA. The CDR3 bases are TGTGCCAACAGCTTAGTCAGCTTCAATGGCTACACCTTC. Its translation is CANSLVSFNGYTF. The complete variable domain, with remaining parts taken from reference TRBV7-2 and TRBJ1-2, reads GAGVSQSPSNKVTEKGKDVELRCDPISGHTALYWYRQSLGQGLEFLIYFQGNSAPDKSGLPSDRFSAERTGGSVSTLTIQRTQQEDSAVYLCANSLVSFNGYTFGSGTRLTVV.

This clonotype was observed a handful of times. This rearrangement joins TRBV20-1 to TRBJ1-6; TRBD1 agrees at 9 bases. The CDR3 is made up of 14 amino acids. CDR1 and CDR2 from the germline V gene are DFQATT and SNEGSKA (reference sequence). V trimming: 6 bases; J trimming: 6 bases; junction bases outside the gene matches: 6. The CDR3 loop reads CSAQGTGLNSPLHF. The CDR3 DNA sequence: TGCAGTGCACAAGGGACAGGGCTTAATTCACCCCTCCACTTT.

The chain recombines TRBV18 with TRBJ2-1, with TRBD2 matching 11 bases. The CDR3 runs to 16 residues. The J segment lost 8 bases and the V segment lost 3 bases, leaving 9 bases of the junction unmatched. The V gene's germline CDR1 is KGHSH and CDR2 LQKENI. This CDR3 is CASSPMTSGIRHEQFF. The CDR3 DNA reads TGTGCCAGCTCACCTATGACTAGCGGGATTAGACATGAGCAGTTCTTC.

In this sample, this clonotype turned up many times. The chain joins TRBV29-1 to TRBJ1-2, with D unresolved. The V gene's germline CDR1 is SQVTM and CDR2 ANQGSEA. The CDR3 runs to 11 residues. The V end was cut by 0 bases, the J end by 8 bases, with 7 bases between. CDR3 sequence: CSVEDPGGYTF. CDR3 coding DNA: TGCAGCGTTGAAGATCCCGGAGGCTACACCTTC.

This clonotype has more than one count but fewer than ten. The rearrangement uses TRBV9 and TRBJ2-5; D possibly corresponds to TRBD1 (5 bases). Deletions cut 3 bases from V and 9 bases from J, with 18 bases between. The CDR3 spans 14 residues. Germline V gene data show CDR1 as SGDLS and CDR2 as YYNGEE. The CDR3 here is CASSATVRLGPQYF. For the CDR3, the DNA is TGTGCCAGCAGCGCGACAGTTCGGCTGGGTCCCCAGTACTTC.

The chain has TRBV3-1 and TRBJ2-5, with 8 bases identical to TRBD2. The V gene's germline CDR1 is LGHDT and CDR2 YNNKEL (reference sequence). Trimming cost V 1 base and J 1 base; bases outside gene matches: 2. CDR3 length: 15 residues. CDR3 nucleotides: TGTGCCAGCAGCCAAGGGGCGGGGGGCCAAGAGACCCAGTACTTC. This translates into CASSQGAGGQETQYF.

In this sample, this clonotype turned up a few times. The J gene is TRBJ1-4, the V gene TRBV6-6, with 7 positions matching TRBD1. J gave up 3 bases and V 6 bases, and 10 bases lay outside the gene matches. The CDR3 has 16 residues. Germline-derived CDR1 and CDR2 are MNHNY and SVGAGI (reference sequence). CDR3 region: CASRRLLTGSNEKLFF. In DNA form, the CDR3 reads TGTGCCAGCAGACGCCTCCTGACAGGGTCTAATGAAAAACTGTTTTTT.

V gene TRBV20-1 combines with J gene TRBJ2-1; D perhaps matches TRBD1 (5 bases). Germline lookup yields CDR1 DFQATT and CDR2 SNEGSKA (reference sequence). Trimming left V 6 bases short and J 13 bases short, with 22 bases between. The CDR3 length is 13 residues. CDR3 protein: CSAEMTVQETQFF. CDR3 nucleotide sequence: TGCAGTGCCGAAATGACAGTCCAAGAGACCCAGTTCTTC.

The CDR3 spells CASSSYSGSTDTQYF. CDR3 in DNA: TGTGCCAGCAGCTCCTACTCTGGTAGCACAGATACGCAGTATTTT. V gene TRBV5-5 combines with J gene TRBJ2-3; D unclear. Germline CDR1 is SGHKS and CDR2 is YYEKEE (reference sequence). The CDR3 length is 15 residues. V was shortened by 3 bases and J by 0 bases, with 11 bases between the two germline ends. Full variable domain (missing parts from reference TRBV5-5 and TRBJ2-3): DAGVTQSPTHLIKTRGQQVTLRCSPISGHKSVSWYQQVLGQGPQFIFQYYEKEERGRGNFPDRFSARQFPNYSSELNVNALLLGDSALYLCASSSYSGSTDTQYFGPGTRLTVL.

The chain couples TRBV25-1 to TRBJ2-5; TRBD1 is a possible D gene (5 bases). V lost 3 bases to trimming and J lost 5 bases, with 13 bases between them. The CDR3 sequence is 14 residues long. CDR1 is MGHDK and CDR2 is SYGVNS in the germline V gene. CDR3 nucleotide sequence: TGTGCCAGCAGTGACAACCGACCAGGGGAGACCCAGTACTTC. Amino acids: CASSDNRPGETQYF.

This clonotype was recorded a few times. V gene TRBV3-1 combines with J gene TRBJ2-1; 7 bases match TRBD1. The ends lost 5 bases at V and 5 bases at J; junction bases unmatched: 6. CDR1 LGHDT and CDR2 YNNKEL come from the germline V gene (reference sequence). The CDR3 runs to 14 residues. In DNA, the CDR3 is TGTGCCAGCAGCACCCGACAGGGCCACAATGAGCAGTTCTTC. Amino acid sequence: CASSTRQGHNEQFF.

This clonotype was counted a few times. The chain links TRBV29-1 to TRBJ1-2; 7 bases map to TRBD1. The CDR3 is made up of 14 amino acids. Germline CDR1 reads SQVTM; CDR2 reads ANQGSEA. Trimming removed 0 bases from V and 8 bases from J; junction bases left unmatched: 9. The CDR3 nucleotides read TGCAGCGTTGAAGACTTGGACAGGTCTGCGGGCTACACCTTC. This gives the protein CSVEDLDRSAGYTF.

This clonotype was found a few times. One end of the junction varies from germline; a read error may be responsible. CDR3 amino acids: CTTSDPRQYQETQYF. The CDR3, as DNA: TGTACCACCAGTGATCCCCGACAGTACCAAGAGACCCAGTACTTC. The genes are TRBV24-1 and TRBJ2-5; a possible D gene is TRBD1 (5 bases). This CDR3 has 15 residues. Germline V lookup: CDR1 KGHDR, CDR2 SFDVKD.

Only a few counts were recorded for this clonotype. The chain joins TRBV20-1 to TRBJ1-1; D perhaps matches TRBD1 (5 bases). V lost 3 bases, J lost 4 bases, and 9 bases lay in between. The germline CDR1 and CDR2 sequences are DFQATT and SNEGSKA (reference sequence). The length of the CDR3 is 12 residues. The DNA of the CDR3 is TGCAGTGCTAGGAAAACAGGCACTGAAGCTTTCTTT. Protein: CSARKTGTEAFF.

Concerning this clonotype: The germline gene is not matched at one end of the junction; a read error may be the cause. CDR3 coding DNA: TGCCGTGCACCTGTGGGGGGGAGGTCCTATGGCTACACCTTC. Amino acids: CRAPVGGRSYGYTF. J is TRBJ1-2 and V is TRBV20-1; a possible D gene is TRBD1 (5 bases). Germline V gene sequence: CDR1 DFQATT, CDR2 SNEGSKA (reference sequence). This CDR3 comprises 14 residues.

Written as DNA, the CDR3 is TGTGCCAGCAGGGCTAGGGTCGGGCAGTTCTTC. Translating it yields CASRARVGQFF. The chain has TRBV7-2 and TRBJ2-1; D unclear. Germline V CDR1 and CDR2: SGHTA, FQGNSA. Between the trimmed V and J ends, which lost 6 bases and 12 bases, there was a span of 12 bases. The CDR3 covers 11 residues.